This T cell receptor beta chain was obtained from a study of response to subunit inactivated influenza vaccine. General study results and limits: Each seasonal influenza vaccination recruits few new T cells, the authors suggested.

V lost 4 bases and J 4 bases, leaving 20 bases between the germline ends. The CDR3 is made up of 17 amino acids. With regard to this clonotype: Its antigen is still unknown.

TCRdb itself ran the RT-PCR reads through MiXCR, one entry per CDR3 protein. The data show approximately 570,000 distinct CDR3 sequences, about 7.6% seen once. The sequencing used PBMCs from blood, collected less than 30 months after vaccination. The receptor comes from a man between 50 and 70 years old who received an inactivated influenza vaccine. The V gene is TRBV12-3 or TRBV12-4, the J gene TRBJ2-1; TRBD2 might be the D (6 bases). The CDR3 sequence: CASSSGTGTGGYNEQFF. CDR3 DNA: TGTGCCAGCAGTTCAGGGACCGGGACTGGGGGTTACAATGAGCAGTTCTTC.